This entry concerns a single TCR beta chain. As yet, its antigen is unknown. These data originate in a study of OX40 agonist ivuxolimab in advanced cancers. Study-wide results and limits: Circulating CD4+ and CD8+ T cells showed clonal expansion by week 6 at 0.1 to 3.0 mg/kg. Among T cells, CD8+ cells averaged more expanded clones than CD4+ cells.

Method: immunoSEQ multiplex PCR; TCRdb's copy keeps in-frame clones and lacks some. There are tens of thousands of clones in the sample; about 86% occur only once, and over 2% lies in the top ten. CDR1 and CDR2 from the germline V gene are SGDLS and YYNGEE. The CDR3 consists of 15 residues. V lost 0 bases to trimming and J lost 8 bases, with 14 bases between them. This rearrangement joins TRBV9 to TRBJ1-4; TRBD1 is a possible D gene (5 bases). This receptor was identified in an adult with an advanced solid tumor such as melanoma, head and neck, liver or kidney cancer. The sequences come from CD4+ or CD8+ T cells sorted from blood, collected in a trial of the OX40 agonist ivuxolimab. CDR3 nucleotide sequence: TGTGCCAGCAGCGTAGGGGGCCAGACTACCGAAAAACTGTTTTTT. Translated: CASSVGGQTTEKLFF. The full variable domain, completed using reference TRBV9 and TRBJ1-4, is DSGVTQTPKHLITATGQRVTLRCSPRSGDLSVYWYQQSLDQGLQFLIQYYNGEERAKGNILERFSAQQFPDLHSELNLSSLELGDSALYFCASSVGGQTTEKLFFGSGTQLSVL.